This T cell receptor beta chain was sequenced in a study of blood T cell repertoires in COVID-19. In assigning cohorts, the study relied on participant-reported clinical history. The CDR3 runs 15 residues. Trimming shortened V by 6 bases and J by 4 bases, and 19 bases separated the two germline ends. Germline V CDR1 and CDR2: MNHEY, SVGAGI. Some clones are missing from TCRdb's copy, which holds only in-frame ones; the method was immunoSEQ multiplex PCR. The sample lists a few hundred thousand clones, approximately 88% seen once, with 2.5% in the top ten. This clone was counted a single time. The TCR originated in a woman between 40 and 50 years old with acute COVID-19. The chain joins TRBV6-5 to TRBJ2-7; D might be TRBD1 (6 bases). Sequencing was performed on PBMCs or T cells enriched from blood (not recorded which). As DNA, the CDR3 is TGTGCCAGCAGACGAACAGGGACCTCCTGGTACGAGCAGTACTTC. This sequence encodes CASRRTGTSWYEQYF.